The 25 T cell receptor beta chains in this list originate from one sample, sequenced in a study of shared clonotypes between healthy human individuals (dated by TCRdb to about 2020). Library preparation used the immunoSEQ multiplex PCR assay. TCRdb's version of the immuneACCESS table is confined to in-frame rearrangements and falls short of the full clone set. An unresolved V gene accounts for under half of the shortfall where checked; the remainder is of unknown origin. The sample yields fewer than 550,000 clones; 60% to 80% were counted once. Of the sample, under 15% is held by the ten largest clones. Sequencing input: PBMCs. Receptors originate from a woman aged 40-49 years in good health. Some clones in this sample may be carry-over from other donors' samples.

V gene TRBV5-1 combines with J gene TRBJ1-1; 7 bases fit TRBD1. CDR1 is SGHRS and CDR2 is YFSETQ in the germline V gene. The CDR3 loop spans 13 amino acids. V trimming: 5 bases; J trimming: 3 bases; junction bases outside the gene matches: 4. The CDR3: CASRRGTDTEAFF. The CDR3 DNA follows: TGCGCCAGCAGGAGGGGGACAGACACTGAAGCTTTCTTT.

Details on this clone: The junction differs from germline at one of its ends, possibly a read error. The chain combines TRBV20-1 with TRBJ1-2; D uncertain. Germline CDR1 and CDR2: DFQATT and SNEGSKA (reference sequence). The CDR3 loop spans 11 amino acids. CDR3 loop: CSARDPPGWAF. CDR3 nucleotides: TGCAGTGCTAGAGATCCGCCCGGGTGGGCGTTC.

The chain recombines TRBV6-5 with TRBJ2-3; D possibly matches TRBD1 or TRBD2 (6 bases each). V lost 5 bases, J lost 6 bases, and 12 bases lay in between. The CDR3 spans 13 residues. Germline V gives CDR1 MNHEY, CDR2 SVGAGI. The CDR3 DNA reads TGTGCCAGCAGTAACCCGGGGGCGGATACGCAGTATTTT. Translated: CASSNPGADTQYF.

This clone was counted once. V and J are TRBV4-1 and TRBJ2-2; 14 nucleotides agree with TRBD2. V dropped 4 bases and J dropped 3; count of bases not matched to a gene: 10. The CDR3 spans 19 residues. The germline CDR1 and CDR2 sequences are MGHRA and YSYEKL. In DNA, the CDR3 is TGCGCCAGCAGCCGACCGCAGACTAGCGGGAGGGCAGACACCGGGGAGCTGTTTTTT. Its protein is CASSRPQTSGRADTGELFF.

V and J are TRBV11-3 and TRBJ2-5; a possible D gene is TRBD2 (7 bases). Trimming cost V 5 bases and J 3 bases, with 16 bases left between them. Germline CDR1 reads SGHNT; CDR2 reads YENEEA. The CDR3 is 15 residues long. In DNA form, the CDR3 reads TGTGCCAGCAGCCCGGGACGGGGGGACAAAGAGACCCAGTACTTC. Translation: CASSPGRGDKETQYF.

The chain is built from TRBV6-5 and TRBJ2-5; D unclear. The CDR3 is 14 residues long. Germline loops: CDR1 MNHEY, CDR2 SVGAGI. V lost 0 bases and J lost 4, with 9 bases in between. Written as DNA, the CDR3 is TGTGCCAGCAGTTACTCTCCGACGGGAGAGACCCAGTACTTC. This codes for CASSYSPTGETQYF.

The V call is TRBV6-1, the J call TRBJ2-7; unclear D gene. Trimming shortened V by 4 bases and J by 6 bases, and 19 bases separated the two germline ends. This CDR3 comprises 15 residues. Germline CDR1 and CDR2: MNHNS and SASEGT. DNA for the CDR3: TGTGCCAGCAGTGTGCCCGGGCCCACCGAACCCGAGCAGTACTTC. Encoded protein: CASSVPGPTEPEQYF.

The chain is built from TRBV6-1 and TRBJ1-1; unclear D gene. This CDR3 has 13 residues. In germline, CDR1 is MNHNS, CDR2 SASEGT. Trimming stripped 1 base from V and 1 base from J, with 4 bases between. CDR3 protein: CASSEVGNTEAFF. The CDR3 bases are TGTGCCAGCAGTGAAGTTGGGAACACTGAAGCTTTCTTT.

This chain connects TRBV7-2 to TRBJ2-1, with 12 positions matching TRBD2. Trimming cost V 4 bases and J 7 bases; bases outside gene matches: 5. CDR1 and CDR2 (germline): SGHTA, FQGNSA. The CDR3 loop spans 15 amino acids. CDR3 sequence (DNA): TGTGCCAGCAGCTCCGGACTAGCGGGAAAGAATGAGCAGTTCTTC. Translation gives CASSSGLAGKNEQFF.

The rearrangement uses TRBV5-1 and TRBJ2-1; TRBD2 aligns across 7 bases. J lost 4 bases, V lost 3 bases, and 4 bases had no gene match. Germline V gives CDR1 SGHRS, CDR2 YFSETQ. The CDR3 loop spans 14 amino acids. In DNA form, the CDR3 reads TGCGCCAGCAGCTCGGGACTACCGTACAATGAGCAGTTCTTC. This gives the protein CASSSGLPYNEQFF.

The chain has TRBV30 and TRBJ2-1; D is unresolved. V lost 0 bases, J lost 6 bases, and 3 bases lay in between. The CDR3 covers 11 residues. Germline-derived CDR1 and CDR2 are GTSNPN and SVGIG (reference sequence). CDR3 sequence: CAWSVFNEQFF. CDR3 sequence (DNA): TGTGCCTGGAGTGTTTTCAATGAGCAGTTCTTC. Together with reference TRBV30 and TRBJ2-1, the CDR3 gives the full variable domain: SQTIHQWPATLVQPVGSPLSLECTVEGTSNPNLYWYRQAAGRGLQLLFYSVGIGQISSEVPQNLSASRPQDRQFILSSKKLLLSDSGFYLCAWSVFNEQFFGPGTRLTVL.

The chain carries TRBV18 and TRBJ2-7; 7 bases line up with TRBD1. Germline V gene lookup returns CDR1 KGHSH and CDR2 LQKENI. The V and J ends lost 2 bases and 4 bases, in that order; junction bases with no gene match: 11. The CDR3 contains 16 residues. CDR3 sequence: CASSPTGTARLYEQYF. The CDR3 coding sequence is TGTGCCAGCTCACCAACTGGGACAGCACGCCTATACGAGCAGTACTTC.

This clone was counted only a few times. V gene TRBV28 combines with J gene TRBJ2-5; the match to TRBD1 covers 8 bases. The J call is doubtful: the DNA matches TRBJ2-7 better. The V gene's germline CDR1 is MDHEN and CDR2 SYDVKM. The CDR3 spans 15 residues. The CDR3 loop reads CASSSTTGTGYEQYF. In DNA form, the CDR3 reads TGTGCCAGCAGTTCGACCACCGGGACAGGCTACGAGCAGTACTTC.

This chain links TRBV18 with TRBJ1-1; the D is unclear. The CDR3 is 14 amino acids. V was trimmed by 3 bases and J by 5 bases, leaving 13 bases between them. In germline, CDR1 is KGHSH, CDR2 LQKENI. The chain's CDR3 is CASSPDAGGTEAFF. CDR3 bases: TGTGCCAGCTCACCGGACGCCGGTGGGACTGAAGCTTTCTTT. The full variable domain, with the rest looked up from reference TRBV18 and TRBJ1-1, is NAGVMQNPRHLVRRRGQEARLRCSPMKGHSHVYWYRQLPEEGLKFMVYLQKENIIDESGMPKERFSAEFPKEGPSILRIQQVVRGDSAAYFCASSPDAGGTEAFFGQGTRLTVV.

This chain connects TRBV14 to TRBJ2-7; the match to TRBD2 covers 13 bases. CDR3 length equals 15 residues. The J segment lost 5 bases and the V segment lost 4 bases, leaving 5 bases of the junction unmatched. Germline CDR1 is SGHDN and CDR2 is FVKESK. This CDR3 is CASSRRLAGGHEQYF. The CDR3 DNA reads as TGTGCCAGCAGCCGACGACTAGCGGGAGGCCACGAGCAGTACTTC.

The chain combines TRBV5-4 with TRBJ2-1; TRBD2 is a possible D gene (5 bases). Trimming stripped 4 bases from V and 0 bases from J, with 14 bases between. Germline V gene sequence: CDR1 SGHNT, CDR2 YYREEE (reference sequence). The CDR3 length is 16 residues. This CDR3 is CASSKSGPSSYNEQFF. CDR3 nucleotide sequence: TGTGCCAGCAGCAAAAGCGGTCCGAGCTCCTACAATGAGCAGTTCTTC.

This sequence joins TRBV27 and TRBJ2-2; D unresolved. Trimming stripped 1 base from V and 1 base from J, with 7 bases between. Germline CDR1 reads MNHEY; CDR2 reads SMNVEV (reference sequence). The CDR3 has 15 residues. For the CDR3, the DNA is TGTGCCAGCAGTTTATGGCCAGGGAACACCGGGGAGCTGTTTTTT. Protein product: CASSLWPGNTGELFF.

This chain uses TRBV5-5 with TRBJ2-4, with D perhaps TRBD1 or TRBD2 (6 bases each). Germline CDR1 reads SGHKS; CDR2 reads YYEKEE (reference sequence). Trimming pared 3 bases from V and 8 bases from J, leaving 15 bases between. The CDR3 runs to 14 residues. CDR3 in DNA: TGTGCCAGCAGCTCTGGACAGCGGGTCGACATTCAGTACTTC. This sequence encodes CASSSGQRVDIQYF.

This chain joins TRBV30 and TRBJ1-3; D unresolved. V shed 8 bases and J shed 3 bases, with 14 bases lying between them. The CDR3 loop spans 13 amino acids. The V gene's germline CDR1 is GTSNPN and CDR2 SVGIG (reference sequence). CDR3 sequence (DNA): TGTGCCGGCCGAAGAATGGGTGGAAACACCATATATTTT. It specifies CAGRRMGGNTIYF.

This clone occurred once. This chain links TRBV6-1 with TRBJ2-3; no clear D. The germline CDR1 and CDR2 sequences are MNHNS and SASEGT. There are 14 residues in the CDR3. V was cut by 4 bases and J by 2 bases, with 10 bases left in between. CDR3 region: CASSVVGVTDTQYF. The CDR3 DNA reads TGTGCCAGCAGTGTGGTTGGGGTCACAGATACGCAGTATTTT.

Here the CDR3 reads CASSDSSGGNSPLHF. For the CDR3, the DNA is TGTGCCAGCAGTGACTCGTCAGGGGGGAATTCACCCCTCCACTTT. The chain has TRBV6-4 and TRBJ1-6; 7 bases line up with TRBD1. This CDR3 spans 15 amino acids. Germline CDR1 reads MRHNA; CDR2 reads SNTAGT. V shed 0 bases and J 7 bases; nucleotides not matched to a gene: 3.

This clone was observed a handful of times. The rearrangement uses TRBV7-2 and TRBJ1-2; no clear D gene. The length of the CDR3 is 13 residues. Trimming stripped 7 bases from V and 3 bases from J, with 12 bases between. Germline-derived CDR1 and CDR2 are SGHTA and FQGNSA. Here the CDR3 reads CASKLVTDYGYTF. CDR3 coding DNA: TGTGCCAGCAAACTCGTAACGGACTATGGCTACACCTTC.

This clone was observed once. The chain carries TRBV30 and TRBJ2-3, with a tentative D call TRBD1 (6 bases). The germline gives CDR1 GTSNPN, CDR2 SVGIG (reference sequence). The CDR3 spans 14 residues. V was shortened by 5 bases and J by 1 base, with 13 bases between the two germline ends. CDR3 nucleotide sequence: TGTGCCTGGGTGCAGGGGCAGGGCACAGATACGCAGTATTTT. This encodes CAWVQGQGTDTQYF.

This clone was observed once. The gene calls are TRBV9 and TRBJ2-7; perhaps TRBD2 as D (6 bases). The ends were cut back, 3 bases at V and 5 bases at J, with 15 bases in the middle. The length of the CDR3 is 14 residues. CDR1 SGDLS and CDR2 YYNGEE come from the germline V gene. The CDR3 reads CASSARWEVDEQYF. The CDR3 DNA follows: TGTGCCAGCAGCGCCCGCTGGGAGGTCGACGAGCAGTACTTC.

This chain uses TRBV7-9 with TRBJ2-3, with D hard to call. V was shortened by 3 bases and J by 6 bases, with 13 bases between the two germline ends. Germline V gives CDR1 SEHNR, CDR2 FQNEAQ (reference sequence). There are 14 residues in the CDR3. CDR3 region: CASSLFPKEDTQYF. CDR3 bases: TGTGCCAGCAGCTTGTTTCCCAAGGAGGATACGCAGTATTTT.